What follows are 5 T cell receptor beta chains derived from one specimen sequenced in a study of blood T cell repertoires in COVID-19. Data came from immunoSEQ multiplex PCR; TCRdb stores just in-frame clones and leaves some out. The sample contains 250,000 or so clones, approximately 89% of which appear only once. Specimen: peripheral blood. The receptors derive from a woman in her thirties or forties who had recovered from COVID-19.

This clone came up once. The V call is TRBV5-4, the J call TRBJ2-4; D gene ambiguous. CDR1 is SGHNT, CDR2 YYREEE, per germline (reference sequence). V shed 1 base and J shed 7 bases, with 12 bases lying between them. The CDR3 is 14 amino acids. The CDR3 bases are TGTGCCAGCAGCTTGTGGGCAGCTAAGAACATTCAGTACTTC. Translated: CASSLWAAKNIQYF. Looking up the rest from reference TRBV5-4 and TRBJ2-4 gives the full variable domain: ETGVTQSPTHLIKTRGQQVTLRCSSQSGHNTVSWYQQALGQGPQFIFQYYREEENGRGNFPPRFSGLQFPNYSSELNVNALELDDSALYLCASSLWAAKNIQYFGAGTRLSVL.

This clone has just a few counts. The rearrangement uses TRBV7-9 and TRBJ1-1, with 8 positions matching TRBD1. Germline V gene sequence: CDR1 SEHNR, CDR2 FQNEAQ (reference sequence). Trimming at V came to 5 bases and at J to 0 bases, leaving 5 bases not matched to a gene. This CDR3 contains 15 residues. The CDR3 coding sequence is TGTGCCAGCAGCCCACAGGGGGGGGTGAACACTGAAGCTTTCTTT. This sequence encodes CASSPQGGVNTEAFF.

This clone was counted between two and nine times. The chain has TRBV28 and TRBJ1-1, with D tentatively TRBD1 (5 bases). This CDR3 has 14 residues. Germline lookup yields CDR1 MDHEN and CDR2 SYDVKM. The V gene lost 7 bases and the J gene lost 0 bases, with 12 bases spanning the gap. For the CDR3, the DNA is TGTGCCAGCATTCCCAGGGCGTTGAACACTGAAGCTTTCTTT. Translation: CASIPRALNTEAFF.

The V call is TRBV19, the J call TRBJ1-5; maybe TRBD1 (5 bases). V lost 5 bases and J 1 base, leaving 12 bases between the germline ends. This CDR3 contains 15 residues. CDR1 LNHDA and CDR2 SQIVND come from the germline V gene (reference sequence). As DNA, the CDR3 is TGTGCCAGTAGTTTAGGGGCTTTAAGCAATCAGCCCCAGCATTTT. The encoded protein is CASSLGALSNQPQHF.

This clone was counted once. The chain carries TRBV5-4 and TRBJ1-2; D not certain. The CDR3 is 12 amino acids. V was pared by 0 bases and J by 8 bases, with 8 bases between. Germline CDR1 and CDR2: SGHNT and YYREEE (reference sequence). DNA for the CDR3: TGTGCCAGCAGCTTGGGAGAAAAGGGCTACACCTTC. Translated: CASSLGEKGYTF.